Each of the 21 T cell receptor beta chains below was sequenced from the same sample in a study of blood T cell repertoires in COVID-19. Sequencing was performed with immunoSEQ multiplex PCR; in TCRdb, only in-frame clones are kept and a portion is missing. Here the sample spans around 250,000 clones, 91% being singletons. Source material: PBMCs or T cells enriched from blood (not recorded which). These receptors originate from a man aged 35 to 55 who had been exposed to COVID-19.

The CDR3 loop is CASSIGGRVVEKLFF. DNA for the CDR3: TGTGCCAGTAGTATAGGGGGCAGGGTGGTTGAAAAACTGTTTTTT. The chain joins TRBV19 to TRBJ1-4; possibly TRBD1 for D (5 bases). Germline V gives CDR1 LNHDA, CDR2 SQIVND (reference sequence). The V end lost 1 base, the J end lost 7 bases, and 13 bases lay between the germline ends. CDR3 length: 15 residues.

V usage is TRBV11-3 and J usage is TRBJ2-1, with 7 bases aligning to TRBD1. This CDR3 is built from 15 residues. V shed 5 bases and J 5 bases; nucleotides not matched to a gene: 9. Germline V gene lookup returns CDR1 SGHNT and CDR2 YENEEA. Here the CDR3 DNA reads TGTGCCAGCAGCCGACCGACAGGGAACCACAATGAGCAGTTCTTC. This sequence encodes CASSRPTGNHNEQFF.

The J gene is TRBJ1-1, the V gene TRBV15; the D is unclear. The V gene lost 0 bases and the J gene lost 2 bases, with 10 bases spanning the gap. The germline V gene encodes CDR1 LNHNV and CDR2 YYDKDF (reference sequence). This CDR3 is built from 15 residues. CDR3 bases: TGTGCCACCAGCAGAGATAACACAGCAAACACTGAAGCTTTCTTT. Protein sequence: CATSRDNTANTEAFF.

The V and J genes are TRBV29-1 and TRBJ2-1; 11 bases fit TRBD2. CDR3 length: 15 amino acids. The germline V gene encodes CDR1 SQVTM and CDR2 ANQGSEA. The V segment lost 6 bases and the J segment 7 bases; nucleotides outside the gene matches: 11. For the CDR3, the DNA is TGCAGCGTCGTACCTGGGACTAGCGGCACAAATGAGCAGTTCTTC. Amino acid sequence: CSVVPGTSGTNEQFF.

The rearrangement links TRBV9 to TRBJ2-1; TRBD2 matches 9 bases. Germline values: CDR1 SGDLS, CDR2 YYNGEE. The CDR3 loop spans 14 amino acids. The trim removed 1 base at V and 10 bases at J, leaving 6 bases unmatched. CDR3 residues: CASSVLAGEPEQFF. CDR3 sequence (DNA): TGTGCCAGCAGCGTATTAGCGGGAGAGCCGGAGCAGTTCTTC.

J is TRBJ1-2 and V is TRBV7-9; 8 nucleotides line up with TRBD1. Per germline, CDR1 SEHNR and CDR2 FQNEAQ (reference sequence). The CDR3 totals 14 residues. The V and J ends lost 3 bases and 4 bases, in that order; junction bases with no gene match: 4. CDR3 bases: TGTGCCAGCAGCTTGACAGGGGAGGGCTATGGCTACACCTTC. Amino acids: CASSLTGEGYGYTF.

This chain links TRBV9 with TRBJ2-2; D unresolved. The CDR3 consists of 14 residues. The V gene's germline CDR1 is SGDLS and CDR2 YYNGEE. Trimming took 1 base from V and 6 from J, leaving 10 bases between them. CDR3 DNA sequence: TGTGCCAGCAGCGTATTCGGTTTGGCCGGGGAGCTGTTTTTT. This translates into CASSVFGLAGELFF.

V and J are TRBV6-2 or TRBV6-3 and TRBJ1-5, with D unresolved. Germline CDR1 and CDR2: MNHEY and SVGEGT. The CDR3 is 13 amino acids. V was trimmed by 2 bases and J by 11 bases, leaving 13 bases between them. The CDR3: CASSYAGVQAQHF. The CDR3 DNA sequence: TGTGCCAGCAGTTACGCGGGTGTGCAGGCCCAGCATTTT.

The rearrangement links TRBV4-1 to TRBJ2-3; 9 bases align to TRBD2. There are 17 residues in the CDR3. V lost 0 bases to trimming and J lost 4 bases; unmatched junction nucleotides: 8. From germline, CDR1 is MGHRA and CDR2 YSYEKL. CDR3: CASSQDGASGAADTQYF. The CDR3 bases are TGCGCCAGCAGCCAAGATGGGGCTAGCGGGGCAGCAGATACGCAGTATTTT.

The chain has TRBV6-5 and TRBJ2-1, with a tentative D call TRBD1 (5 bases). Per the germline V gene, CDR1 is MNHEY and CDR2 is SVGAGI. The CDR3 has 12 residues. Trimming removed 10 bases from V and 2 bases from J, with 9 bases in between. The CDR3 coding sequence is TGTGCCACCAGGGCGGCCTACAATGAGCAGTTCTTC. This translates into CATRAAYNEQFF.

The chain uses TRBV11-2 and TRBJ2-7, with TRBD2 as a possible D gene (5 bases). Between the trimmed V and J ends, which lost 3 bases and 6 bases, there was a span of 12 bases. From germline, CDR1 is SGHAT and CDR2 FQNNGV. This CDR3 contains 13 residues. The CDR3 spells CASSFPGGPEQYF. In nucleotides, the CDR3 is TGTGCCAGCAGCTTCCCAGGAGGCCCCGAGCAGTACTTC.

This clone was observed once. The chain has TRBV30 and TRBJ2-3; weak D call: TRBD2 (6 bases). V lost 4 bases and J lost 8, with 19 bases in between. This CDR3 is built from 14 residues. Germline V gives CDR1 GTSNPN, CDR2 SVGIG (reference sequence). CDR3 coding DNA: TGTGCCTGGACTCCGGGACTTGGGCCTTTTACGCAGTATTTT. Its protein product is CAWTPGLGPFTQYF.

The chain joins TRBV4-2 to TRBJ1-4, with TRBD1 matching over 7 bases. This CDR3 contains 13 residues. Trimming took 3 bases from V and 8 from J; bases not matched to a gene: 3. Germline V CDR1 and CDR2: LGHNA, YNFKEQ. The CDR3 sequence: CASSQEDREKLFF. The CDR3 coding sequence is TGTGCCAGCAGCCAGGAGGACAGGGAAAAACTGTTTTTT.

The chain recombines TRBV29-1 with TRBJ1-5; D uncertain. The CDR3 loop spans 13 amino acids. V lost 7 bases to trimming and J lost 2 bases, with 12 bases between them. The germline V gene has CDR1 SQVTM and CDR2 ANQGSEA. The CDR3 sequence is CSGGDGGNQPQHF. CDR3 DNA sequence: TGCAGCGGCGGGGATGGCGGCAATCAGCCCCAGCATTTT.

The gene calls are TRBV6-5 and TRBJ2-1; TRBD2 matches at 9 bases. Losses at the gene ends were 7 bases for V and 8 bases for J; bases not matched to a gene: 12. In germline, CDR1 is MNHEY, CDR2 SVGAGI. The CDR3 totals 15 residues. The CDR3 here is CASTEISGSSHEQFF. The CDR3 DNA follows: TGTGCCAGCACGGAAATTAGCGGGAGTTCGCATGAGCAGTTCTTC.

The V gene is TRBV30, the J gene TRBJ1-2; D is perhaps TRBD1 (6 bases). This CDR3 has 12 amino acids. Germline CDR1 GTSNPN, CDR2 SVGIG (reference sequence). The chain's CDR3 is CARMWGRYGYTF. The CDR3 DNA follows: TGTGCTCGGATGTGGGGGCGGTATGGCTACACCTTC.

This clone is a singleton in its sample. At one boundary the junction diverges from the germline segment, which might be a read error. This chain links TRBV30 with TRBJ1-2, with TRBD1 as a possible D gene (5 bases). Germline loops: CDR1 GTSNPN, CDR2 SVGIG (reference sequence). The CDR3 loop spans 13 amino acids. The CDR3 DNA is TGTGCCTGGAGTGGAGCAGAGCAGATTACCGGGGGGTTC. This sequence encodes CAWSGAEQITGGF.

The chain combines TRBV10-3 with TRBJ2-2; D is undetermined. The CDR3 totals 13 residues. Per the germline V gene, CDR1 is ENHRY and CDR2 is SYGVKD. Trimming took 6 bases from V and 0 from J, leaving 5 bases between them. CDR3 sequence: CAISQTNTGELFF. CDR3 bases: TGTGCCATCAGCCAGACGAACACCGGGGAGCTGTTTTTT.

The V and J genes are TRBV28 and TRBJ2-7; 10 nucleotides agree with TRBD2. The CDR3 is 15 amino acids. The trim removed 2 bases at V and 3 bases at J, leaving 4 bases unmatched. The germline gives CDR1 MDHEN, CDR2 SYDVKM. Here the CDR3 DNA reads TGTGCCAGCAGTTTAGCGGCTAGCGGGAGCTACGAGCAGTACTTC. Translation: CASSLAASGSYEQYF.

The gene calls are TRBV24-1 and TRBJ1-1, with unresolved D. This CDR3 contains 13 residues. The ends were cut back, 1 base at V and 11 bases at J, with 13 bases in the middle. Germline-derived CDR1 and CDR2 are KGHDR and SFDVKD. The CDR3 nucleotides read TGTGCCACCAGTGATTTTTCCGGGAGAAACGCTTTCTTT. This gives the protein CATSDFSGRNAFF.

V and J are TRBV5-1 and TRBJ2-1; 10 bases map to TRBD2. Per the germline V gene, CDR1 is SGHRS and CDR2 is YFSETQ. There are 16 residues in the CDR3. The J segment lost 7 bases and the V segment lost 4 bases, leaving 11 bases of the junction unmatched. DNA of the CDR3: TGCGCCAGCAGCCTCCTCCTAGCGGGAGAGGGTAATGAGCAGTTCTTC. Translating gives CASSLLLAGEGNEQFF.